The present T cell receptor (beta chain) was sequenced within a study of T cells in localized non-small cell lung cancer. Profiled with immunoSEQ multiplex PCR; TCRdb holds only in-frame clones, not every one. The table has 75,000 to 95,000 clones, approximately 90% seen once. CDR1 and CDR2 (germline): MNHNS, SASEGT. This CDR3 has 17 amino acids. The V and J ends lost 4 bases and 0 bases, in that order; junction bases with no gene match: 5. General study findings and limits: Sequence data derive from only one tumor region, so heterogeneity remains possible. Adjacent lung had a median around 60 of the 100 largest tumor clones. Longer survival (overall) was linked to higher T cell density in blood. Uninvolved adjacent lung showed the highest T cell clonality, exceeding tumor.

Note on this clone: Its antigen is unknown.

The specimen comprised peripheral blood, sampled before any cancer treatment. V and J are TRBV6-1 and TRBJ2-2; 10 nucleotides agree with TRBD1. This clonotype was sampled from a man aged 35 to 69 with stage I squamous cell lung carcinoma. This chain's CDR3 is CASSGDRGTPNTGELFF. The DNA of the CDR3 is TGTGCCAGCAGTGGGGACAGGGGTACTCCGAACACCGGGGAGCTGTTTTTT.